Detailed here is one T cell receptor (beta chain). The source of the sample is a study of control samples from healthy donors and cancer patients. Measured with immunoSEQ multiplex PCR; TCRdb has only the in-frame clones, and not every one. Seen here are approximately 120,000 clones, roughly nine tenths observed once, and the top ten hold roughly 4.5%. The CDR3 covers 13 residues. Trimming shortened V by 4 bases and J by 6 bases, and 12 bases separated the two germline ends. CDR1 is SNHLY, CDR2 FYNNEI, per germline. The sample comprised blood. The receptor comes from a human donor in good health. The donor label of this sample is uncertain. V and J are TRBV2 and TRBJ1-2; a weak D match, TRBD1 (6 bases). CDR3 nucleotides: TGTGCCAGCAGTGGGACAGTTTGGGATGGCTACACCTTC. Amino acid sequence: CASSGTVWDGYTF.